This T cell receptor beta chain originates from a study of blood T cell repertoires in COVID-19. Produced via immunoSEQ multiplex PCR; TCRdb's table is partial and in-frame only. Of about 58,000 clones in the sample, 80% to 90% are singletons; the top ten hold roughly 8.4%. Germline V gene data show CDR1 as SGHDT and CDR2 as YYEEEE. The J segment lost 1 base and the V segment lost 0 bases, leaving 10 bases of the junction unmatched. The CDR3 is 18 amino acids. The V and J genes are TRBV5-6 and TRBJ2-3; 8 bases line up with TRBD2. This sequence was found in a woman aged 65 to 85 with active COVID-19. Source material: peripheral blood. CDR3: CASSLVVHSGARTDTQYF. The CDR3 DNA reads TGTGCCAGCAGCTTGGTTGTGCATAGCGGGGCTCGCACAGATACGCAGTATTTT.